One sample yielded the 10 T cell receptor beta chains listed below, sequenced in a study of blood T cell repertoires in COVID-19. The assay was immunoSEQ multiplex PCR, and TCRdb's table has in-frame clones only and misses some. The sample holds about 410,000 clones, around 89% seen once. The material sequenced was peripheral blood. Receptor source: a woman in her thirties or forties with COVID-19, enrolled during active disease.

V and J are TRBV6-5 and TRBJ1-1, with a possible D match to TRBD1 (5 bases). The ends were cut back, 1 base at V and 2 bases at J, with 8 bases in the middle. Germline values: CDR1 MNHEY, CDR2 SVGAGI. CDR3 length equals 14 residues. In DNA form, the CDR3 reads TGTGCCAGCAGTTACTATGACAGAAACACTGAAGCTTTCTTT. This translates into CASSYYDRNTEAFF.

The CDR3 sequence is CASRPSRGGVRETQYF. The CDR3 nucleotides are TGTGCCAGCCGACCCTCGAGGGGGGGCGTTCGGGAGACCCAGTACTTC. The chain has TRBV27 and TRBJ2-5; D is possibly TRBD2 (7 bases). CDR3 size: 16 residues. V dropped 8 bases and J dropped 5 bases, with 24 bases sitting between them. Germline-derived CDR1 and CDR2 are MNHEY and SMNVEV (reference sequence).

This rearrangement joins TRBV7-2 to TRBJ2-3; 7 bases fit TRBD2. In germline, CDR1 is SGHTA, CDR2 FQGNSA. J gave up 3 bases and V 2 bases, and 2 bases lay outside the gene matches. CDR3 size: 14 residues. CDR3 protein: CASSLKAGTDTQYF. CDR3 nucleotides: TGTGCCAGCAGCTTAAAAGCGGGAACAGATACGCAGTATTTT.

The rearrangement links TRBV30 to TRBJ2-5; 8 bases are a match to TRBD2. With 4 bases clipped from V and 5 bases from J, the junction kept 6 bases outside the gene matches. Per the germline V gene, CDR1 is GTSNPN and CDR2 is SVGIG (reference sequence). The CDR3 is 13 residues long. CDR3 in DNA: TGTGCCTGGATTGGCGGGGGGAGGGAGACCCAGTACTTC. Translating it yields CAWIGGGRETQYF.

The rearrangement joins TRBV12-3 or TRBV12-4 to TRBJ1-6, with a weak D call TRBD1 (5 bases). V was trimmed by 6 bases and J by 7 bases, leaving 10 bases between them. The CDR3 loop spans 13 amino acids. As DNA, the CDR3 is TGTGCCAGCAGCCGCAGGGAAAATTCACCCCTCCACTTT. Its translation: CASSRRENSPLHF.

This clone has only one observation. The chain has TRBV27 and TRBJ1-6; D might be TRBD1 (5 bases). Between the trimmed V and J ends, which lost 7 bases and 10 bases, there was a span of 20 bases. This CDR3 is 15 amino acids long. Germline lookup yields CDR1 MNHEY and CDR2 SMNVEV (reference sequence). The CDR3 is CASTQIGVGHSPLHF. The CDR3 DNA is TGTGCCAGCACCCAAATAGGGGTGGGGCACTCACCCCTCCACTTT.

A word on this clone: One end of the junction does not line up with germline, which may come from a read error. The genes are TRBV6-2 or TRBV6-3 and TRBJ2-7, with a tentative D call TRBD2 (6 bases). Germline CDR1 MNHEY, CDR2 SVGEGT. The CDR3 spans 16 residues. The DNA for the CDR3 is TGTGCCAGCAGCGCCCTCCTAGCGAACTTAACCTACGAGCAATACTTC. Residues: CASSALLANLTYEQYF.

This chain connects TRBV28 to TRBJ2-2, with TRBD2 matching over 10 bases. There are 17 residues in the CDR3. Looked up from germline, CDR1 is MDHEN and CDR2 is SYDVKM. With 6 bases clipped from V and 7 bases from J, the junction kept 14 bases outside the gene matches. This CDR3 reads CASSPLLSLAGVGELFF. CDR3 nucleotide sequence: TGTGCCAGCAGCCCCCTTCTAAGTCTAGCGGGAGTCGGGGAGCTGTTTTTT.

This chain joins TRBV5-1 and TRBJ2-7; 10 bases agree with TRBD1. J gave up 6 bases and V 2 bases, and 5 bases lay outside the gene matches. This CDR3 comprises 14 residues. CDR1 SGHRS and CDR2 YFSETQ come from the germline V gene. CDR3: CASSLTGTGVEQYF. The DNA of the CDR3 is TGCGCCAGCAGCTTAACCGGGACAGGGGTCGAGCAGTACTTC.

The chain uses TRBV27 and TRBJ1-2; D perhaps matches TRBD1 (5 bases). The CDR3 length is 13 residues. CDR1 is MNHEY and CDR2 is SMNVEV in the germline V gene (reference sequence). Trimming pared 6 bases from V and 4 bases from J, leaving 12 bases between. The DNA of the CDR3 is TGTGCCAGCAGCCCCCGGGGGGGCTATGGCTACACCTTC. Translated, it gives CASSPRGGYGYTF.